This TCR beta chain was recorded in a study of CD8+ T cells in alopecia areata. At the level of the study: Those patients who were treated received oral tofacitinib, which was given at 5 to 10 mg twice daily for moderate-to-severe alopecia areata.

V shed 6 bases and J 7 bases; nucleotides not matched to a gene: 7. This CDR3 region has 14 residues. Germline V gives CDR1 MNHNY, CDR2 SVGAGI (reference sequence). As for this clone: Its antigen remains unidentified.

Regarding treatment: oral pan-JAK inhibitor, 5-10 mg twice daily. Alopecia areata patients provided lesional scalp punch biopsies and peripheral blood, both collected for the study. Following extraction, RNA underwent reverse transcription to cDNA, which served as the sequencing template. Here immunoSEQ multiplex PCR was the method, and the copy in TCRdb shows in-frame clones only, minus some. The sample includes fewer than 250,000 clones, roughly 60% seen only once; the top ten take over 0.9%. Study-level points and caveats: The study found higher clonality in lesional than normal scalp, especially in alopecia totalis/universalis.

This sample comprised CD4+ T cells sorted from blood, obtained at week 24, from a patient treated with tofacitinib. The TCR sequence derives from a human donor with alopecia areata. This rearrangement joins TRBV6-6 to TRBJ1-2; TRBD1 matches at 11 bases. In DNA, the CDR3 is TGTGCCAGCAGCCGAGGACAGGGGGCTGGTGGCTACACCTTC. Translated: CASSRGQGAGGYTF.